Below, one TCR beta chain is given with its context. Its matching antigen is unknown. This CDR3 spans 14 amino acids. Germline V lookup: CDR1 LNHNV, CDR2 YYDKDF (reference sequence). V shed 3 bases and J shed 3 bases, with 12 bases lying between them. The record originates from a study of vaccination effects on CD4 cells after COVID-19. Study-level information: Early after vaccination, and again late, three convalescent patients were sampled. It was a median of 72 days after the second dose that post-vaccine samples were obtained. General study points: Convalescent patients were few in the study, and early post-infection timepoints were absent.

Antigen-specific CD4+ T cells were expanded with viral peptide pools in the ViraFEST assay before sequencing. Culture proceeded for nine to eleven days, and CD4+ T cells were then isolated. The person had PCR-confirmed SARS-CoV-2 infection between March and December 2020. Subjects were given two BNT162b2 or mRNA-1273 vaccine doses. In culture with 10 IU/ml IL-2 and 9 to 10 ug/ml peptides, PBMC were grown at two million per well. The repertoire was sequenced with immunoSEQ multiplex PCR; TCRdb's copy has only in-frame clones and lacks some. The sample lists over 15,000 clones; 65% to 75% were seen once.

The gene calls are TRBV15 and TRBJ2-7; D gene unclear. The starting material was CD4+ T cells from PBMCs cultured with SARS-CoV-2 spike peptides, obtained after COVID-19 vaccination. This receptor was taken from a human donor who had a prior SARS-CoV-2 infection. CDR3 sequence: CATSRGNTYYEQYF. CDR3 coding DNA: TGTGCCACCAGCAGGGGGAACACCTACTACGAGCAGTACTTC.